The 15 T cell receptor beta chains below were found in one sample sequenced in a study of CD8 T cells in Susac syndrome. The RNA, 0.5 to 1 ug, was put through reverse transcription using random hexamers. TCRdb used MiXCR to reprocess the immunoSEQ multiplex PCR reads, holding one entry per CDR3 protein. The top ten hold 0.75% of the sample, which has some 50,000 distinct CDR3 sequences, 85% to 95% seen once. The sequenced material came from CD8+ T cells from PBMCs. The receptors stem from a human donor with Susac syndrome.

The genes are TRBV5-5 and TRBJ1-5, with D unclear. This CDR3 contains 13 residues. The ends were cut back, 6 bases at V and 4 bases at J, with 11 bases in the middle. CDR1 is SGHKS, CDR2 YYEKEE, per germline (reference sequence). The CDR3: CASTLDLNQPQHF. CDR3 nucleotide sequence: TGTGCCAGCACCCTTGACCTGAATCAGCCCCAGCATTTT. Drawing the rest from reference TRBV5-5 and TRBJ1-5, the complete variable domain is DAGVTQSPTHLIKTRGQQVTLRCSPISGHKSVSWYQQVLGQGPQFIFQYYEKEERGRGNFPDRFSARQFPNYSSELNVNALLLGDSALYLCASTLDLNQPQHFGDGTRLSIL.

The rearrangement joins TRBV15 to TRBJ2-1; perhaps TRBD1 as D (6 bases). Germline V gives CDR1 LNHNV, CDR2 YYDKDF (reference sequence). V was pared by 8 bases and J by 10 bases, with 12 bases between. This CDR3 comprises 11 residues. CDR3 sequence reads: CATDGGNEQFF. CDR3 nucleotides: TGTGCCACCGATGGGGGCAACGAGCAGTTCTTC.

CDR3 DNA sequence: TGCAGTGCTAGTGATCGGGCCGATAAAGCCTACGAGCAGTACTTC. This encodes CSASDRADKAYEQYF. The genes are TRBV20-1 and TRBJ2-7; D is ambiguous. The CDR3 contains 15 residues. The V gene's germline CDR1 is DFQATT and CDR2 SNEGSKA (reference sequence). Trimming cost V 3 bases and J 2 bases, with 17 bases left between them.

The CDR3 DNA reads TGTGCCAGCAGTCCCATTAATTCACCCCTCCACTTT. Translated, it gives CASSPINSPLHF. V usage is TRBV28 and J usage is TRBJ1-6; D gene uncertain. The CDR3 consists of 12 residues. V was pared by 5 bases and J by 6 bases, with 5 bases between. CDR1 and CDR2 from the germline V gene are MDHEN and SYDVKM.

In its sample, this clonotype was seen once. V and J are TRBV7-3 and TRBJ2-1, with a weak D call TRBD1 (5 bases). The CDR3 length is 15 residues. Germline CDR1 and CDR2: SGHTA and FQGTGA. V lost 2 bases and J lost 7, with 15 bases in between. CDR3 in amino acids: CASSLGQGPLNEQFF. As DNA, the CDR3 is TGTGCCAGCAGCTTAGGGCAGGGCCCCTTGAATGAGCAGTTCTTC.

This clonotype has only one observation. The chain is built from TRBV29-1 and TRBJ2-7; D not resolved. Germline CDR1 and CDR2: SQVTM and ANQGSEA. The ends were cut back, 4 bases at V and 0 bases at J, with 7 bases in the middle. The CDR3 sequence is 12 residues long. The CDR3 reads CSVALFSYEQYF. As DNA, the CDR3 is TGCAGCGTTGCCCTATTCTCCTACGAGCAGTACTTC.

This rearrangement joins TRBV9 to TRBJ1-3; D is unresolved. The CDR3 covers 15 residues. V lost 0 bases, J lost 0 bases, and 7 bases lay in between. The germline CDR1 and CDR2 sequences are SGDLS and YYNGEE. The CDR3 coding sequence is TGTGCCAGCAGCGTAGCTCCGGTCTCTGGAAACACCATATATTTT. Translated: CASSVAPVSGNTIYF.

The V gene is TRBV14, the J gene TRBJ2-1; D remains unclear. The length of the CDR3 is 13 residues. Trimming took 4 bases from V and 5 from J, leaving 9 bases between them. Germline V CDR1 and CDR2: SGHDN, FVKESK. The CDR3 DNA reads as TGTGCCAGCAGCCCGGGTTCACACAATGAGCAGTTCTTC. The encoded protein is CASSPGSHNEQFF.

The rearrangement uses TRBV5-4 and TRBJ2-2; possible D gene TRBD2, 5 bases. The CDR3 is 15 residues long. CDR1 SGHNT and CDR2 YYREEE come from the germline V gene (reference sequence). With 1 base removed from V and 3 bases from J, the gap between germline ends came to 10 bases. The CDR3 DNA is TGTGCCAGCAGCTTGCGTCTAGCCTACACCGGGGAGCTGTTTTTT. This encodes CASSLRLAYTGELFF. The variable domain in full, completed from reference TRBV5-4 and TRBJ2-2, reads ETGVTQSPTHLIKTRGQQVTLRCSSQSGHNTVSWYQQALGQGPQFIFQYYREEENGRGNFPPRFSGLQFPNYSSELNVNALELDDSALYLCASSLRLAYTGELFFGEGSRLTVL.

The V call is TRBV29-1, the J call TRBJ2-7; TRBD2 matches at 7 bases. The germline CDR1 and CDR2 sequences are SQVTM and ANQGSEA. With 4 bases clipped from V and 2 bases from J, the junction kept 5 bases outside the gene matches. This CDR3 comprises 13 residues. The CDR3: CSVAGGGTYEQYF. CDR3 nucleotide sequence: TGCAGCGTTGCTGGGGGGGGAACCTACGAGCAGTACTTC.

This clonotype has just one count. The chain carries TRBV28 and TRBJ1-6; D perhaps matches TRBD1 (6 bases). The CDR3 consists of 14 residues. Trimming removed 6 bases at V and 5 bases at J, with 11 bases between. Germline CDR1 and CDR2: MDHEN and SYDVKM. The CDR3, as DNA: TGTGCCAGCAGCCACAGGGACGATAATTCACCCCTCCACTTT. This translates into CASSHRDDNSPLHF.

The chain employs TRBV29-1 and TRBJ1-2; TRBD1 might be the D (6 bases). CDR1 and CDR2 from the germline V gene are SQVTM and ANQGSEA. This CDR3 spans 15 amino acids. V was trimmed by 4 bases and J by 6 bases, leaving 21 bases between them. The CDR3 protein is CSVVGGPGAFNGYTF. As DNA, the CDR3 is TGCAGCGTTGTAGGGGGACCGGGGGCATTTAATGGCTACACCTTC. Looking up the rest from reference TRBV29-1 and TRBJ1-2 gives the full variable domain: SAVISQKPSRDICQRGTSLTIQCQVDSQVTMMFWYRQQPGQSLTLIATANQGSEATYESGFVIDKFPISRPNLTFSTLTVSNMSPEDSSIYLCSVVGGPGAFNGYTFGSGTRLTVV.

The V and J genes are TRBV29-1 and TRBJ1-2; 7 nucleotides match TRBD1. This CDR3 is built from 14 residues. The ends lost 3 bases at V and 9 bases at J; junction bases unmatched: 13. From germline, CDR1 is SQVTM and CDR2 ANQGSEA. CDR3 loop: CSVDGQETFWSYTF. The CDR3 DNA sequence: TGCAGCGTTGACGGACAGGAGACCTTCTGGAGCTACACCTTC.

This clonotype showed up just a few times. V gene TRBV5-4 combines with J gene TRBJ1-2; 10 bases map to TRBD1. The V and J ends lost 4 bases and 5 bases, in that order; junction bases with no gene match: 5. Germline V lookup: CDR1 SGHNT, CDR2 YYREEE (reference sequence). The CDR3 has 14 residues. The CDR3 reads CASSPWTGGYGYTF. CDR3 sequence (DNA): TGTGCCAGCAGCCCATGGACAGGGGGGTATGGCTACACCTTC.

The V gene is TRBV12-3 or TRBV12-4, the J gene TRBJ2-6; no firm D call. The V end lost 3 bases, the J end lost 3 bases, and 6 bases lay between the germline ends. The CDR3 loop spans 14 amino acids. CDR3 loop: CASSLTGGANVLTF. DNA of the CDR3: TGTGCCAGCAGTTTGACGGGTGGGGCCAACGTCCTGACTTTC.